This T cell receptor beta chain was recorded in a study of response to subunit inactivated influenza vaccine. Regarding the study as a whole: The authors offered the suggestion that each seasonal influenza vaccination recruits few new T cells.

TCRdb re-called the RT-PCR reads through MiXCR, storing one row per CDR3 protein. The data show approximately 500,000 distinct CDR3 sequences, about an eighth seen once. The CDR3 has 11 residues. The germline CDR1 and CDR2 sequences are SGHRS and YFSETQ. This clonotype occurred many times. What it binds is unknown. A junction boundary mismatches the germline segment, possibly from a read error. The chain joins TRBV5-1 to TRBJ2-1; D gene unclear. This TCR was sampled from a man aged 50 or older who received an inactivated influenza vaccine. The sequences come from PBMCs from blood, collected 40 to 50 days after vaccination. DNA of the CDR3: TGCGCCAGCACCTTGCGGTATGAGCAGTTCTTC. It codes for CASTLRYEQFF.